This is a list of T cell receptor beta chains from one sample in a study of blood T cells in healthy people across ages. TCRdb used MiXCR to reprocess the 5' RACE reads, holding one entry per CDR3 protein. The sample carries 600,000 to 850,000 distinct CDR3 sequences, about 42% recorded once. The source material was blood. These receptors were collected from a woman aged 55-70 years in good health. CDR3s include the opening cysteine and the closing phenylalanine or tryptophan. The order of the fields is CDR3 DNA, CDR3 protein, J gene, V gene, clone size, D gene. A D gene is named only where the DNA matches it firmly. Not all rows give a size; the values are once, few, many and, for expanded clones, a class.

TGCAGTGCTCGGGACAGTTTAAGGGACGAGCAGTACTTC | CSARDSLRDEQYF | TRBJ2-7 | TRBV20-1 | few | TRBD1
TGCGCCAGCAGCCCAAGGGGGTACGGGGCCAACGTCCTGACTTTC | CASSPRGYGANVLTF | TRBJ2-6 | TRBV5-1 | . | .
TGTGCCAGCAGCTTGGGTGCGGGGGCCTCCGCCAATGAGCAGTACTTC | CASSLGAGASANEQYF | TRBJ2-7 | TRBV5-6 | . | .
TGCAGCTCCCTTCTCCAGGGGGTAGATACGCAGTATTTT | CSSLLQGVDTQYF | TRBJ2-3 | TRBV29-1 | . | TRBD1
TGCGCCAGCAGCTTCAGTTCTAGCAGGACCCGTGGTACGCAGTATTTT | CASSFSSSRTRGTQYF | TRBJ2-3 | TRBV5-1 | . | .
TGTGCCAGCAGTTTACGTCTAGCTGGAGGGACCGGGGAGCTGTTTTTT | CASSLRLAGGTGELFF | TRBJ2-2 | TRBV27 | . | .
TGTGCCAGCAGCGGATACGGGAATCCCTACGAGCAGTACTTC | CASSGYGNPYEQYF | TRBJ2-7 | TRBV7-9 | . | .
TGCAGCGTTTCGCCTCCCGCTTCGAAAGCCTACAATGAGCAGTTCTTC | CSVSPPASKAYNEQFF | TRBJ2-1 | TRBV29-1 | few | .
TGTGCCAGCAGCGTAAATACAGGGGTAGCCTACAATGAGCAGTTCTTC | CASSVNTGVAYNEQFF | TRBJ2-1 | TRBV7-9 | many | TRBD1
TGCAGTGCTAGGCCCGGGACACTCCAAGAGACCCAGTACTTC | CSARPGTLQETQYF | TRBJ2-5 | TRBV20-1 | . | .
TGTGCCAGCAGCGTAGCCGGGAATAGCAATCAGCCCCAGCATTTT | CASSVAGNSNQPQHF | TRBJ1-5 | TRBV9 | . | .
TGTGCCAGCAGAGAAAGGGGCGGGACTAATGAAAAACTGTTTTTT | CASRERGGTNEKLFF | TRBJ1-4 | TRBV7-3 | . | .
TGTGCCAGCAGCTTAGCTCAGACAAAGAGAGGCACTGAAGCTTTCTTT | CASSLAQTKRGTEAFF | TRBJ1-1 | TRBV13 | . | .
TGTGCCAGCAGTTCGGGACAGTATAATTCACCCCTCCACTTT | CASSSGQYNSPLHF | TRBJ1-6 | TRBV6-5 | . | TRBD1
TGTGCCAGCAGTGAAGGACAGGGCGGTGAAAAACTGTTTTTT | CASSEGQGGEKLFF | TRBJ1-4 | TRBV25-1 | . | TRBD1
TGCGCCAGCAGCTTGCTTGCGAGCACCACAGATACGCAGTATTTT | CASSLLASTTDTQYF | TRBJ2-3 | TRBV5-1 | . | .
TGTGCCAGCAGTGAACAGACAGTTACTAACTATGGCTACACCTTC | CASSEQTVTNYGYTF | TRBJ1-2 | TRBV2 | few | .
TGTGCCAGCAGGGATCTCGGGACTACAACCACCGATACGCAGTATTTT | CASRDLGTTTTDTQYF | TRBJ2-3 | TRBV7-9 | few | TRBD2
TGCAGTGCTAGACCCTCCACAGGGGCGGCCACCGGGGAGCTGTTTTTT | CSARPSTGAATGELFF | TRBJ2-2 | TRBV20-1 | . | TRBD1
TGTGCCAGCAGCATCAGAATCTCCGGGACTAGCGGGGCCAATGAGCAGTTCTTC | CASSIRISGTSGANEQFF | TRBJ2-1 | TRBV12-3/TRBV12-4 | once | TRBD2
TGTGCCAGCAGTGAATCCCTAGGTACCCTCCACTTT | CASSESLGTLHF | TRBJ1-6 | TRBV25-1 | . | .
TGTGCCAGCACACAATTGGGGACATTCGGCTACACCTTC | CASTQLGTFGYTF | TRBJ1-2 | TRBV12-3/TRBV12-4 | . | .
TGTGCCAGCAGCTATGGGGGGGGCTCCTATAATTCACCCCTCCACTTT | CASSYGGGSYNSPLHF | TRBJ1-6 | TRBV7-9 | . | .
TGTGCCAGCAGTTTAAACGAGATCCAAGAGACCCAGTACTTC | CASSLNEIQETQYF | TRBJ2-5 | TRBV6-2/TRBV6-3 | . | .
TGCAGCGTTGTATCCCCGGTCGGCGCGCAGTTCTTC | CSVVSPVGAQFF | TRBJ2-1 | TRBV29-1 | . | .
TGTGCCAGCAGTGATTCGAGGGGAGCAAAGTACGAGCAGTACTTC | CASSDSRGAKYEQYF | TRBJ2-7 | TRBV25-1 | many | .
TGCAGCGCTGGACAGGGCGTTGATGGCTACACCTTC | CSAGQGVDGYTF | TRBJ1-2 | TRBV29-1 | many | TRBD1
TGTGCCAGCAGCCCCACCCTGGGGGCAGGGAGTTACACTGAAGCTTTCTTT | CASSPTLGAGSYTEAFF | TRBJ1-1 | TRBV12-3/TRBV12-4 | few | .
TGCGCCAGCAGGCCCGTCACAGGGGACAATTCACCCCTCCACTTT | CASRPVTGDNSPLHF | TRBJ1-6 | TRBV5-1 | few | TRBD1
TGTGCCAGCAGCTTAGGCGGGACAGGGGGACGTGGGCAGTACTTC | CASSLGGTGGRGQYF | TRBJ2-7 | TRBV7-6 | . | TRBD1
TGTGCCAGCATCGCCTGGGCGGGAGAGACCCAGTACTTC | CASIAWAGETQYF | TRBJ2-5 | TRBV21-1 | . | .
TGTGCCAGCAGCCAACGAGGGGACCGCCTCATGGATACGCAGTATTTT | CASSQRGDRLMDTQYF | TRBJ2-3 | TRBV7-9 | . | .
TGTGCCAGCAGCCAAGGATCATCACGGGACAATCAGCCCCAGCATTTT | CASSQGSSRDNQPQHF | TRBJ1-5 | TRBV4-2 | few | .
TGTGCCAGCAGTTACGACCTTAACTATGGCTACACCTTC | CASSYDLNYGYTF | TRBJ1-2 | TRBV6-5 | few | .
TGTGCCAGCAGCCCCAGCTATGGCGGGGGGGGTAATGAGCAGTACTTC | CASSPSYGGGGNEQYF | TRBJ2-5 | TRBV3-1 | . | TRBD2
TGTGCCTGGGCTGGGGCCAACGTCCTGACTTTC | CAWAGANVLTF | TRBJ2-6 | TRBV30 | . | .
TGTGCCAGCAGTGAAAATAGGCTAGCTAGCACAGATACGCAGTATTTT | CASSENRLASTDTQYF | TRBJ2-3 | TRBV6-1 | . | .
TGTGCCAGCAGCTCCCCATCGGATAATGAGCAGTTCTTC | CASSSPSDNEQFF | TRBJ2-1 | TRBV7-3 | . | .
TGCAGTGCTAGTGTGCCTAGCGGGTTTTACAATGAGCAGTTCTTC | CSASVPSGFYNEQFF | TRBJ2-1 | TRBV20-1 | few | TRBD2
TGTACCAGCAGCTTACAGGAGGGACCCTACGAGCAGTACTTC | CTSSLQEGPYEQYF | TRBJ2-7 | TRBV6-1 | . | .
TGTGCCACCAGCAGAGAGGATCGGGGCTATGGCTACACCTTC | CATSREDRGYGYTF | TRBJ1-2 | TRBV15 | . | .
TGTGCCAGCAGCTTATTTGTTGGGACAGCTGACTACGAGCAGTACTTC | CASSLFVGTADYEQYF | TRBJ2-7 | TRBV7-9 | many | TRBD1